The clone carrying this T cell receptor (beta chain) was seen many times. Germline V CDR1 and CDR2: SEHNR, FQNEAQ (reference sequence). The CDR3 has 15 residues. V was cut by 5 bases and J by 1 base, with 14 bases left in between. TCRdb reprocessed the RT-PCR reads with MiXCR, giving one entry per CDR3 protein. The table includes about 680,000 distinct CDR3 sequences, 13% to 15% detected once. This chain connects TRBV7-9 to TRBJ2-5; D tentatively reads TRBD1 or TRBD2 (5 bases each). The specimen was memory CD4+ T cells from blood. The TCR sequence derives from a female donor in good health, serving as a healthy control. The CDR3 sequence: CASSEGSLRQETQYF. In DNA form, the CDR3 reads TGTGCCAGCAGCGAGGGGAGTTTGCGCCAAGAGACCCAGTACTTC.